The clone carrying this TCR beta chain was detected a few times. No antigen is known for it. Primers for the PCR totalled 60 Vbeta and 13 Jbeta. The repertoire was sequenced with immunoSEQ multiplex PCR; TCRdb's copy has only in-frame clones and lacks some. The table records 100,000 to 150,000 clones, approximately 82% of them present only once. This specimen belongs to a study of cytomegalovirus exposure and HLA in healthy donors. General study points: While the bulk of TCR sequences proved rare, some public TCRs turned up in many donors.

Trimming left V 6 bases short and J 5 bases short, with 10 bases between. The CDR3 consists of 11 residues. Germline V gene lookup returns CDR1 DFQATT and CDR2 SNEGSKA (reference sequence). Material for sequencing was PBMCs. This sequence was found in a man between 50 and 59 years old in good health and CMV-seronegative. The chain carries TRBV20-1 and TRBJ1-1, with D perhaps TRBD1 (5 bases). As DNA, the CDR3 is TGCAGTGCGAACAGGCGGACTGAAGCTTTCTTT. It is translated as CSANRRTEAFF.